This T cell receptor beta chain was captured by sequencing in a study of T cell responses to AZD1222 COVID-19 vaccine. Repertoires were generated with immunoSEQ multiplex PCR, while TCRdb's copy carries only in-frame clones and drops some. The table lists 120,000 to 150,000 clones, about 90% of them singletons, with about 9.4% in the top ten. V shed 2 bases and J 6 bases; nucleotides not matched to a gene: 8. The V gene's germline CDR1 is SGHRS and CDR2 YFSETQ. The CDR3 covers 15 residues. The material was peripheral blood, obtained 28 days after the second AZD1222 dose. The sequence was obtained from an adult who received the AZD1222 COVID-19 vaccine. The chain is built from TRBV5-1 and TRBJ2-3; 8 bases fit TRBD2. DNA for the CDR3: TGCGCCAGCAGCTTAGCGGGGGATTCCATTGATACGCAGTATTTT. The encoded protein is CASSLAGDSIDTQYF. Full variable domain (missing parts from reference TRBV5-1 and TRBJ2-3): KAGVTQTPRYLIKTRGQQVTLSCSPISGHRSVSWYQQTPGQGLQFLFEYFSETQRNKGNFPGRFSGRQFSNSRSEMNVSTLELGDSALYLCASSLAGDSIDTQYFGPGTRLTVL.